The 26 T cell receptor beta chains below were found in one sample sequenced in a study of CD8+ T cells in alopecia areata. As to treatment: oral pan-JAK inhibitor, 5-10 mg twice daily. cDNA reverse transcribed from extracted RNA served as the sequencing template. Assay used: immunoSEQ multiplex PCR; TCRdb lists only in-frame clones, some missing. In the table there are fewer than 350,000 clones, about 62% of which are singletons. This sample comprised CD4+ T cells sorted from blood, obtained at week 24, from a patient treated with tofacitinib. The receptors derive from a human donor with alopecia areata.

The rearrangement joins TRBV5-5 to TRBJ2-6; D is unresolved. The germline V gene encodes CDR1 SGHKS and CDR2 YYEKEE (reference sequence). There are 13 residues in the CDR3. V lost 0 bases and J 2 bases, leaving 0 bases between the germline ends. CDR3 nucleotides: TGTGCCAGCAGCTTGGCTGGGGCCAACGTCCTGACTTTC. This translates into CASSLAGANVLTF.

The chain employs TRBV14 and TRBJ2-3, with 11 bases fitting TRBD1. CDR3 size: 15 residues. J was trimmed by 4 bases and V by 4 bases; bases with no gene match: 4. CDR1 SGHDN and CDR2 FVKESK come from the germline V gene. Written as DNA, the CDR3 is TGTGCCAGCAGCCTCCGGACAGGGGGCGCAGATACGCAGTATTTT. Its translation: CASSLRTGGADTQYF.

This chain connects TRBV2 to TRBJ2-5; 8 bases are a match to TRBD1. Germline V gene sequence: CDR1 SNHLY, CDR2 FYNNEI. J lost 0 bases, V lost 5 bases, and 11 bases had no gene match. This CDR3 has 17 residues. The CDR3 protein is CASSPRGLTAYQETQYF. CDR3 nucleotides: TGTGCCAGCAGTCCCAGGGGGCTGACAGCGTACCAAGAGACCCAGTACTTC. Variable domain in full (rest from reference TRBV2 and TRBJ2-5): EPEVTQTPSHQVTQMGQEVILRCVPISNHLYFYWYRQILGQKVEFLVSFYNNEISEKSEIFDDQFSVERPDGSNFTLKIRSTKLEDSAMYFCASSPRGLTAYQETQYFGPGTRLLVL.

Note on this clone: Different DNA sequences within this sample yield the same CDR3. The chain joins TRBV29-1 to TRBJ2-5; D gene uncertain. Per germline, CDR1 SQVTM and CDR2 ANQGSEA. CDR3 length: 12 amino acids. V lost 4 bases and J 3 bases, leaving 9 bases between the germline ends. CDR3 coding DNA: TGCAGCGTTGGTTCGGGTAAAGAGACCCAGTACTTC. This codes for CSVGSGKETQYF.

The table lists this clone with a count of one. The rearrangement links TRBV29-1 to TRBJ1-1; no definite D call. CDR3 length: 11 residues. Germline values: CDR1 SQVTM, CDR2 ANQGSEA. Between the trimmed V and J ends, which lost 0 bases and 8 bases, there was a span of 7 bases. CDR3 nucleotides: TGCAGCGTTGAAGACCCGGGGGAAGCTTTCTTT. The encoded protein is CSVEDPGEAFF. The full variable domain, its missing parts supplied by reference TRBV29-1 and TRBJ1-1, is SAVISQKPSRDICQRGTSLTIQCQVDSQVTMMFWYRQQPGQSLTLIATANQGSEATYESGFVIDKFPISRPNLTFSTLTVSNMSPEDSSIYLCSVEDPGEAFFGQGTRLTVV.

This clone was found a few times. V usage is TRBV2 and J usage is TRBJ2-3, with a weak D call TRBD2 (6 bases). Trimming took 8 bases from V and 5 from J, leaving 17 bases between them. CDR1 is SNHLY, CDR2 FYNNEI, per germline. CDR3 length equals 14 residues. The CDR3 spells CASQFGRGVDTQYF. In DNA, the CDR3 is TGTGCCAGCCAATTCGGGCGGGGAGTAGATACGCAGTATTTT.

The chain employs TRBV30 and TRBJ2-5; tentatively, D is TRBD1 or TRBD2 (6 bases each). The CDR3 is 16 amino acids. Germline V gene sequence: CDR1 GTSNPN, CDR2 SVGIG (reference sequence). V lost 4 bases to trimming and J lost 4 bases, with 22 bases between them. CDR3 coding DNA: TGTGCCTGGACTCCCAGATTAGGGGGGCCCTTAGAGACCCAGTACTTC. Translation gives CAWTPRLGGPLETQYF.

This clone came up a few times. The chain combines TRBV19 with TRBJ2-3; D is undetermined. Germline V CDR1 and CDR2: LNHDA, SQIVND (reference sequence). The CDR3 consists of 14 residues. V lost 3 bases and J lost 2, with 9 bases in between. This CDR3 reads CASSIPTATDTQYF. CDR3 nucleotides: TGTGCCAGTAGTATTCCCACGGCCACAGATACGCAGTATTTT.

The chain combines TRBV6-5 with TRBJ2-3, with D unclear. Per the germline V gene, CDR1 is MNHEY and CDR2 is SVGAGI. The CDR3 totals 13 residues. V was pared by 5 bases and J by 4 bases, with 10 bases between. The CDR3 here is CASSADNADTQYF. The CDR3 nucleotides are TGTGCCAGCAGTGCTGATAACGCAGATACGCAGTATTTT.

The rearrangement uses TRBV4-1 and TRBJ2-5; TRBD1 matches at 7 bases. Trimming took 8 bases from V and 4 from J; bases not matched to a gene: 7. The germline V gene encodes CDR1 MGHRA and CDR2 YSYEKL. The CDR3 consists of 13 residues. CDR3 in amino acids: CASRATGRETQYF. The CDR3 region has the DNA TGCGCCAGCCGAGCGACAGGGCGAGAGACCCAGTACTTC.

V gene TRBV27 combines with J gene TRBJ1-2; possible D gene TRBD1, 6 bases. The germline V gene encodes CDR1 MNHEY and CDR2 SMNVEV (reference sequence). The CDR3 is 13 amino acids. Between the trimmed V and J ends, which lost 6 bases and 4 bases, there was a span of 12 bases. CDR3 DNA: TGTGCCAGCAGCTTCGACAGGATCTATGGCTACACCTTC. Translated: CASSFDRIYGYTF.

The V call is TRBV5-1, the J call TRBJ2-5; D gene unclear. CDR3 length equals 13 residues. Trimming shortened V by 0 bases and J by 5 bases, and 8 bases separated the two germline ends. Germline values: CDR1 SGHRS, CDR2 YFSETQ. CDR3 region: CASSLGPQETQYF. CDR3 DNA sequence: TGCGCCAGCAGCTTGGGCCCTCAGGAGACCCAGTACTTC.

The CDR3 region is CAWSVKGGQPQHF. CDR3 DNA sequence: TGTGCCTGGAGTGTAAAGGGGGGTCAGCCCCAGCATTTT. The genes are TRBV30 and TRBJ1-5, with a tentative D call TRBD1 (6 bases). The CDR3 extends over 13 amino acids. V lost 0 bases, J lost 6 bases, and 9 bases lay in between. CDR1 is GTSNPN and CDR2 is SVGIG in the germline V gene (reference sequence).

This clone was recorded a few times. This CDR3 reads CASSLSGTGGNTIYF. The DNA for the CDR3 is TGTGCCAGCAGCTTAAGCGGTACCGGAGGAAACACCATATATTTT. The V call is TRBV7-9, the J call TRBJ1-3; no definite D call. This CDR3 region has 15 residues. Germline V gene lookup returns CDR1 SEHNR and CDR2 FQNEAQ (reference sequence). Trimming shortened V by 2 bases and J by 4 bases, and 12 bases separated the two germline ends.

This clone has just a few counts. This rearrangement joins TRBV4-2 to TRBJ2-3, with no clear D. V lost 4 bases, J lost 6 bases, and 8 bases lay in between. Germline assignment: CDR1 LGHNA and CDR2 YNFKEQ. This CDR3 region has 12 residues. DNA for the CDR3: TGTGCCAGCAGCCTAACGAAGGATACGCAGTATTTT. Translated, it gives CASSLTKDTQYF.

This clone has just one count. The chain employs TRBV7-6 and TRBJ2-1; D uncertain. In germline, CDR1 is SGHVS, CDR2 FNYEAQ. This CDR3 is 14 amino acids long. The germline V and J ends were trimmed by 1 base and 1 base, with 5 bases remaining between them. CDR3 in DNA: TGTGCCAGCAGCTTAGGGTGGTCCTACAATGAGCAGTTCTTC. This sequence encodes CASSLGWSYNEQFF.

This clone was observed a few times. This sequence joins TRBV28 and TRBJ2-3; TRBD2 matches at 10 bases. V was clipped by 2 bases and J by 1 base; unmatched bases: 6. From germline, CDR1 is MDHEN and CDR2 SYDVKM. CDR3 length: 17 amino acids. Here the CDR3 reads CASSLTGLAEGTDTQYF. The CDR3 DNA sequence: TGTGCCAGCAGTTTAACTGGACTAGCGGAAGGCACAGATACGCAGTATTTT.

CDR3 sequence: CASSATRSGKAGNTIYF. CDR3 nucleotide sequence: TGTGCCAGCAGTGCCACTCGGTCAGGGAAGGCTGGAAACACCATATATTTT. The chain links TRBV25-1 to TRBJ1-3; possibly TRBD1 for D (5 bases). Per germline, CDR1 MGHDK and CDR2 SYGVNS. The CDR3 is 17 residues long. The V end lost 4 bases, the J end lost 2 bases, and 18 bases lay between the germline ends.

This sequence joins TRBV6-6 and TRBJ2-5; the D call may be TRBD1 or TRBD2 (5 bases each). V gave up 2 bases and J gave up 3 bases, with 13 bases separating them. CDR3 size: 15 residues. CDR1 and CDR2 (germline): MNHNY, SVGAGI (reference sequence). DNA for the CDR3: TGTGCCAGCAGTTACAAGGGACGGGGCGAAGAGACCCAGTACTTC. Translated: CASSYKGRGEETQYF.

This clone was seen a few times. This chain joins TRBV10-3 and TRBJ1-2; 7 positions match TRBD1. The CDR3 runs to 13 residues. CDR1 and CDR2 from the germline V gene are ENHRY and SYGVKD. J was trimmed by 6 bases and V by 6 bases; bases with no gene match: 7. This chain's CDR3 is CAIRETGAHGYTF. The CDR3 nucleotides are TGTGCCATCAGGGAAACAGGGGCCCATGGCTACACCTTC.

The chain is built from TRBV30 and TRBJ2-1; D is undetermined. With 5 bases removed from V and 3 bases from J, the gap between germline ends came to 5 bases. CDR1 is GTSNPN and CDR2 is SVGIG in the germline V gene (reference sequence). CDR3 length: 11 amino acids. This CDR3 reads CAWGHYNEQFF. The CDR3 region has the DNA TGTGCCTGGGGCCACTACAATGAGCAGTTCTTC.

This clone was recorded once. The chain couples TRBV7-8 to TRBJ2-6; the D gene could be TRBD1 or TRBD2 (5 bases each). The CDR3 is 18 amino acids. Trimming removed 2 bases from V and 0 bases from J, with 14 bases in between. CDR1 and CDR2 from the germline V gene are SGHVS and FQNEAQ. The CDR3 sequence: CASSLRGVDLSGANVLTF. CDR3 nucleotides: TGTGCCAGCAGCTTACGAGGGGTCGACCTCTCTGGGGCCAACGTCCTGACTTTC.

The rearrangement joins TRBV4-3 to TRBJ2-5; D is perhaps TRBD1 (5 bases). Germline loops: CDR1 LGHNA, CDR2 YSLEER. The V gene lost 1 base and the J gene lost 5 bases, with 14 bases spanning the gap. This CDR3 has 15 amino acids. The chain's CDR3 is CASSQAWQGRETQYF. The CDR3 coding sequence is TGCGCCAGCAGCCAAGCGTGGCAGGGTCGTGAGACCCAGTACTTC.

This chain connects TRBV7-8 to TRBJ1-3; D might be TRBD1 (6 bases). Germline V gene lookup returns CDR1 SGHVS and CDR2 FQNEAQ. This CDR3 region has 15 residues. The ends were cut back, 3 bases at V and 0 bases at J, with 9 bases in the middle. CDR3 nucleotides: TGTGCCAGCAGCTTCCCAGGGGCCTCTGGAAACACCATATATTTT. Encoded protein: CASSFPGASGNTIYF.

The chain combines TRBV12-5 with TRBJ1-6; D unclear. Germline lookup yields CDR1 LGHNT and CDR2 FRNRAP. The V end lost 2 bases, the J end lost 13 bases, and 12 bases lay between the germline ends. This CDR3 region has 13 residues. The CDR3 DNA reads as TGTGCTAGTGGTTTGCTTGGAGTGGCTCCCCTCCACTTT. It yields the protein CASGLLGVAPLHF.

This clone was recorded a few times. This chain connects TRBV21-1 to TRBJ1-1; the table's D gene call, TRBD1, was not cross checked with the DNA. TRBV21-1 is annotated as a pseudogene. The CDR3 is 13 residues long. CDR3: CASSLQGTPEAFF. The CDR3 nucleotides read TGTGCCAGCAGCCTACAGGGGACGCCTGAAGCTTTCTTT.